Listed here are 12 T cell receptor beta chains from one sample, sequenced in a study of blood T cell repertoires in COVID-19. Some clones are missing from TCRdb's copy, which holds only in-frame ones; the method was immunoSEQ multiplex PCR. The repertoire includes 170,000 or so clones, approximately 88% of them detected once, and 2.5% to 3.5% sits in the top ten. The sequenced material came from peripheral blood. The receptor set was obtained from a woman aged 60-70 years with acute or convalescent COVID-19.

The V and J genes are TRBV2 and TRBJ1-1; D perhaps matches TRBD1 (6 bases). The germline V gene encodes CDR1 SNHLY and CDR2 FYNNEI. The CDR3 is 13 amino acids. V was trimmed by 4 bases and J by 2 bases, leaving 8 bases between them. The CDR3 coding sequence is TGTGCCAGCAGTGGGGGGGGCAACACTGAAGCTTTCTTT. Its protein is CASSGGGNTEAFF.

The chain links TRBV6-5 to TRBJ1-2; maybe TRBD1 (6 bases). There are 14 residues in the CDR3. Trimming took off 3 bases at V and 2 bases at J, with 10 bases between the two ends. Per germline, CDR1 MNHEY and CDR2 SVGAGI. The chain's CDR3 is CASSYTGQNYGYTF. CDR3 bases: TGTGCCAGCAGTTATACGGGACAAAACTATGGCTACACCTTC.

This chain links TRBV10-3 with TRBJ1-3, with D maybe TRBD1 (5 bases). The CDR3 contains 14 residues. Trimming shortened V by 10 bases and J by 2 bases, and 15 bases separated the two germline ends. In germline, CDR1 is ENHRY, CDR2 SYGVKD. CDR3 DNA: TGTGCCACTGGGATCGGGGGTACTGGAAACACCATATATTTT. This sequence encodes CATGIGGTGNTIYF.

This clone was found a few times. The V call is TRBV3-1 (or the pseudogene TRBV3-2), the J call TRBJ2-7; maybe TRBD2 (6 bases). CDR3 size: 15 residues. CDR1 LGHDT and CDR2 YNNKEL come from the germline V gene (reference sequence). Trimming removed 0 bases at V and 2 bases at J, with 11 bases between. This CDR3 reads CASSQDRRGTYEQYF. CDR3 coding DNA: TGTGCCAGCAGCCAAGATCGGCGGGGAACCTACGAGCAGTACTTC.

J is TRBJ2-7 and V is TRBV9; tentative D call: TRBD2 (7 bases). CDR1 is SGDLS, CDR2 YYNGEE, per germline. CDR3 length equals 14 residues. Trimming cost V 4 bases and J 5 bases, with 16 bases left between them. The CDR3 spells CASSFRGGENEQYF. As DNA, the CDR3 is TGTGCCAGCAGCTTCAGGGGAGGGGAGAACGAGCAGTACTTC. The full variable domain, completed using reference TRBV9 and TRBJ2-7, is DSGVTQTPKHLITATGQRVTLRCSPRSGDLSVYWYQQSLDQGLQFLIQYYNGEERAKGNILERFSAQQFPDLHSELNLSSLELGDSALYFCASSFRGGENEQYFGPGTRLTVT.

The chain is built from TRBV10-3 and TRBJ1-3; 7 bases are shared with TRBD1. Germline lookup yields CDR1 ENHRY and CDR2 SYGVKD. The CDR3 contains 18 residues. V was clipped by 0 bases and J by 1 base; unmatched bases: 9. DNA for the CDR3: TGTGCCATCAGTGAGTCTTCGGGGACAGTCGGATCTGGAAACACCATATATTTT. Translated, it gives CAISESSGTVGSGNTIYF.

The V and J genes are TRBV5-5 and TRBJ1-2; 7 nucleotides match TRBD1. With V trimmed by 2 bases and J by 4 bases, 8 bases remained unmatched. CDR3 size: 15 residues. Germline V gene sequence: CDR1 SGHKS, CDR2 YYEKEE (reference sequence). The CDR3 DNA reads TGTGCCAGCAGCTTTACAGGGGTGCCCTCCTATGGCTACACCTTC. This codes for CASSFTGVPSYGYTF.

V and J are TRBV5-1 and TRBJ1-2, with 11 bases matching TRBD1. The V gene's germline CDR1 is SGHRS and CDR2 YFSETQ. CDR3 length: 17 amino acids. With 4 bases clipped from V and 5 bases from J, the junction kept 13 bases outside the gene matches. The CDR3 reads CASSPEGTGGIVYGYTF. The CDR3 region has the DNA TGCGCCAGCAGCCCGGAGGGGACAGGGGGAATCGTATATGGCTACACCTTC.

Concerning this clone: Sequence at one end of the junction differs from germline and may be a read error. V is TRBV7-7 and J is TRBJ2-2, with D tentatively TRBD2 (5 bases). CDR1 and CDR2 from the germline V gene are SSHAT and FNYEAQ (reference sequence). CDR3 length: 13 amino acids. CDR3 amino acids: CASSLVGNGELFF. The CDR3 nucleotides are TGTGCTAGCAGCTTAGTCGGGAACGGGGAGCTGTTTTTT.

This chain uses TRBV6-5 with TRBJ1-1; D not certain. The CDR3 length is 13 residues. V dropped 5 bases and J dropped 5 bases, with 12 bases sitting between them. CDR1 is MNHEY and CDR2 is SVGAGI in the germline V gene. CDR3 bases: TGTGCCAGCAGTCCCAGGCGGGAAACTGAAGCTTTCTTT. Its protein is CASSPRRETEAFF.

The gene calls are TRBV5-1 and TRBJ2-3, with 11 bases aligning to TRBD2. The CDR3 is 18 amino acids. Per the germline V gene, CDR1 is SGHRS and CDR2 is YFSETQ. With 4 bases clipped from V and 3 bases from J, the junction kept 13 bases outside the gene matches. CDR3 sequence: CASSHEGSSGGKTDTQYF. DNA for the CDR3: TGCGCCAGCAGCCATGAGGGGTCTAGCGGGGGGAAAACAGATACGCAGTATTTT.

The chain combines TRBV5-3 with TRBJ1-1; D remains ambiguous. TRBV5-3 belongs to the ORF category, with a function that is uncertain. The CDR3 is made up of 15 amino acids. The V end lost 0 bases, the J end lost 1 base, and 10 bases lay between the germline ends. The CDR3 DNA is TGTGCCAGAAGCTTGGACGGTAAATCGAACACTGAAGCTTTCTTT. It yields the protein CARSLDGKSNTEAFF.